What follows is one TCR beta chain and its context. As handled by the study authors: The assay estimated nucleated cells by amplifying reference gene primers. Profiled with immunoSEQ multiplex PCR; TCRdb holds only in-frame clones, not every one. V and J calls and clone size are copied from that table; D and trimming were computed from the DNA. The sample has about 120,000 clones, about 88% seen once; the top ten hold approximately 1.2%. The sample comes from a study of blood T cell repertoires in COVID-19. Overall study: Both acute and convalescent COVID-19 samples were obtained from the United States, Italy and Spain. In each case, the material was cDNA or gDNA derived from T cells, B-cell-depleted T cells, or PBMCs.

Germline V lookup: CDR1 SGHNT, CDR2 YYREEE (reference sequence). The CDR3 totals 16 residues. V trimming: 4 bases; J trimming: 4 bases; junction bases outside the gene matches: 10. Sequenced: peripheral blood. This clonotype was sampled from a woman aged 80 or over with acute or convalescent COVID-19. The genes are TRBV5-4 and TRBJ1-1, with 10 bases identical to TRBD1. The CDR3: CASSTGQGVFGTEAFF. In nucleotides, the CDR3 is TGTGCCAGCAGCACCGGACAGGGGGTGTTTGGCACTGAAGCTTTCTTT.